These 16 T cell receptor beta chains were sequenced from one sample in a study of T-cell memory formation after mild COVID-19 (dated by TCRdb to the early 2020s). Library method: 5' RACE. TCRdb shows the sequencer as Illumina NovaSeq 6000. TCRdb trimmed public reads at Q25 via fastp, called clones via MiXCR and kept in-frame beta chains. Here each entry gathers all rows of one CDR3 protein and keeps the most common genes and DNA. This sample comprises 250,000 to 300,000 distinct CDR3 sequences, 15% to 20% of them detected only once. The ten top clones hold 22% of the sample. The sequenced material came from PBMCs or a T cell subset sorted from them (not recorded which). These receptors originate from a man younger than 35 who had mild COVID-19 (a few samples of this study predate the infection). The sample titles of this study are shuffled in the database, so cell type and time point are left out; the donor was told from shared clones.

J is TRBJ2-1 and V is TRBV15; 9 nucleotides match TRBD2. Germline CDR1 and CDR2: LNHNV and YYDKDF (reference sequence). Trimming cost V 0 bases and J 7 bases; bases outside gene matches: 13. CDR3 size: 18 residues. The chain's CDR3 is CATSRDPGVAGARNEQFF. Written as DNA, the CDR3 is TGTGCCACCAGCAGAGATCCCGGAGTAGCGGGGGCCAGGAATGAGCAGTTCTTC.

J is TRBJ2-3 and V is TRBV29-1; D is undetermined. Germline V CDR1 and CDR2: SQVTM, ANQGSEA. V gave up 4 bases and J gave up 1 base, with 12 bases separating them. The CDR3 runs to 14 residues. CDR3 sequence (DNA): TGCAGCGTTGTATATAGCAGAGGCACAGATACGCAGTATTTT. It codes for CSVVYSRGTDTQYF.

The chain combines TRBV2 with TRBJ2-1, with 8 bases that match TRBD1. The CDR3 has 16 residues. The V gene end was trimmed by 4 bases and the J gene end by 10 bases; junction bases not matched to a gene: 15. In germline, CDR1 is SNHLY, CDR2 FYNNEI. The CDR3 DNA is TGTGCCAGCAGTGCCGGACAGGGCAGAGCGAAAAGCGAGCAGTTCTTC. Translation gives CASSAGQGRAKSEQFF.

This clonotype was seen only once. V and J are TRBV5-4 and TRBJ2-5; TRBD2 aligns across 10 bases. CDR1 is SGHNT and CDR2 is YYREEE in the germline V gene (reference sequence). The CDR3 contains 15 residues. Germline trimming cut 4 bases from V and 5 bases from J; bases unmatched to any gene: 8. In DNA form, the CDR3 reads TGTGCCAGCAGCAACGAAGCGGGGGGGCTGGAGACCCAGTACTTC. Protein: CASSNEAGGLETQYF.

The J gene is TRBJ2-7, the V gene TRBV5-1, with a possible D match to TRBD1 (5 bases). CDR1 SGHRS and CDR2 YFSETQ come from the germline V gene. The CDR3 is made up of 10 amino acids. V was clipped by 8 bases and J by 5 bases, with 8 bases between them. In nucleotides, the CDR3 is TGCGCCAGGAAGGGGAACGAGCAGTACGTC. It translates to CARKGNEQYV.

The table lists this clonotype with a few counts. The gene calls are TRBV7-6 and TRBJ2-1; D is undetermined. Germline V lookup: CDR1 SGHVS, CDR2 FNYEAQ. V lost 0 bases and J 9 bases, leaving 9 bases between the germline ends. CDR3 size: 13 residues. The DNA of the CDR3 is TGTGCCAGCAGCTTAGCGGGCAGCCCTGAGCAGTTCTTC. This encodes CASSLAGSPEQFF.

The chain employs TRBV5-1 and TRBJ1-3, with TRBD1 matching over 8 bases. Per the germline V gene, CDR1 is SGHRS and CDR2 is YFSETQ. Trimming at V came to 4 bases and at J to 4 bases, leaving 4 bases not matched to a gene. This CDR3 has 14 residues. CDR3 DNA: TGCGCCAGCAGCGTGACAGGGGCCGGAAACACCATATATTTT. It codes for CASSVTGAGNTIYF.

DNA for the CDR3: TGTGCCAGCTCACCACGCAACAGGGGCACTGAAGCTTTCTTT. Translated: CASSPRNRGTEAFF. The chain has TRBV18 and TRBJ1-1; 7 nucleotides line up with TRBD1. Germline V gives CDR1 KGHSH, CDR2 LQKENI. The CDR3 is 14 residues long. V dropped 1 base and J dropped 4; count of bases not matched to a gene: 3.

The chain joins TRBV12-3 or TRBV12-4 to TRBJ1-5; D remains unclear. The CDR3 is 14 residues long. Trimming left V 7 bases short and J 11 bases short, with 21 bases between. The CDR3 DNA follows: TGTGCCAGCATCAAAACTCCCGGGGTCGCGGCCCAGCATTTT. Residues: CASIKTPGVAAQHF.

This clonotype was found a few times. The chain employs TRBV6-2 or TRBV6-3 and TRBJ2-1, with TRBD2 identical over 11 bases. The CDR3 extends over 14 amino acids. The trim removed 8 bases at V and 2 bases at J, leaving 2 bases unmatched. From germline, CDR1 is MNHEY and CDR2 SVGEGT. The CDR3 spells CASLLAGAYNEQFF. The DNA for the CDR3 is TGTGCCAGCCTACTAGCGGGGGCCTACAATGAGCAGTTCTTC.

The CDR3 DNA reads TGTGCCAGCAGCCAAGATATGACAGGGGGTCAGCCCCAGCATTTT. This gives the protein CASSQDMTGGQPQHF. The rearrangement joins TRBV3-1 to TRBJ1-5; 9 nucleotides match TRBD1. The germline gives CDR1 LGHDT, CDR2 YNNKEL (reference sequence). CDR3 length: 15 amino acids. The V and J ends lost 0 bases and 6 bases, in that order; junction bases with no gene match: 3.

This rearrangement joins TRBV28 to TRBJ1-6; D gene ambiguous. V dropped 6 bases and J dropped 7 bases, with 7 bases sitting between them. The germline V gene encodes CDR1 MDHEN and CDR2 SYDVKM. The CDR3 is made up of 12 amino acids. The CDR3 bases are TGTGCCAGCAGGATTGGGAATTCACCCCTCCACTTT. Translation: CASRIGNSPLHF.

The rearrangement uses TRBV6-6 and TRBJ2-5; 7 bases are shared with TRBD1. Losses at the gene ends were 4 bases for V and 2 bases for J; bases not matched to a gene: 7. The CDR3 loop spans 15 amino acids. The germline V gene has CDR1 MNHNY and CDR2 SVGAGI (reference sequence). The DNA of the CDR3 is TGTGCCAGCAGTTCCCGACAGGGAGAACAAGAGACCCAGTACTTC. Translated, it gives CASSSRQGEQETQYF.

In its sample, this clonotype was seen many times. CDR3 coding DNA: TGTGCCAGCAGCTTAGACGGGGGTGGCAATCAGCCCCAGCATTTT. Amino acids: CASSLDGGGNQPQHF. The chain employs TRBV7-2 and TRBJ1-5; TRBD1 might be the D (5 bases). With 1 base removed from V and 2 bases from J, the gap between germline ends came to 9 bases. This CDR3 is built from 15 residues. CDR1 and CDR2 (germline): SGHTA, FQGNSA.

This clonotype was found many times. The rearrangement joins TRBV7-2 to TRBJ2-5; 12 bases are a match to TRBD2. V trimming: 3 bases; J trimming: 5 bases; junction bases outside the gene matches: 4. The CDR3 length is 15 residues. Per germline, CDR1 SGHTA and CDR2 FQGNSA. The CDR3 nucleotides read TGTGCCAGCAGCTTCGGACTAGCGGGGACCGAGACCCAGTACTTC. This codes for CASSFGLAGTETQYF.

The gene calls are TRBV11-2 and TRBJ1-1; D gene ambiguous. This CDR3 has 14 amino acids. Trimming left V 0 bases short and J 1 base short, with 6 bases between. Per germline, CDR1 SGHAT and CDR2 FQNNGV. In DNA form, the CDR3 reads TGTGCCAGCAGCTTAGAGGGTAAGAACACTGAAGCTTTCTTT. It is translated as CASSLEGKNTEAFF.